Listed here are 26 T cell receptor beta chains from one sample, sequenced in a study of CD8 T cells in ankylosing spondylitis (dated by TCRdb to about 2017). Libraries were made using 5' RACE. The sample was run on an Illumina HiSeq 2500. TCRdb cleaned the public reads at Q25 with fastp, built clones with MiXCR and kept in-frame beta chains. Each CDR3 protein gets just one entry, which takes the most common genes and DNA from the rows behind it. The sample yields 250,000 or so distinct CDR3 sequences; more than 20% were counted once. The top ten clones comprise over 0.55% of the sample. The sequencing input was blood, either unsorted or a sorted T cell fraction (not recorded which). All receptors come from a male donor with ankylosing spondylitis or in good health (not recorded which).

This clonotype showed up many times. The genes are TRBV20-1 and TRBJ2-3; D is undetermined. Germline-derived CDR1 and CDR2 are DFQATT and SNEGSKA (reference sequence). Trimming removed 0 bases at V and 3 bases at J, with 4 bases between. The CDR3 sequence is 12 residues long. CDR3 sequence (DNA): TGCAGTGCTAGAGATCAGACAGATACGCAGTATTTT. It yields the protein CSARDQTDTQYF.

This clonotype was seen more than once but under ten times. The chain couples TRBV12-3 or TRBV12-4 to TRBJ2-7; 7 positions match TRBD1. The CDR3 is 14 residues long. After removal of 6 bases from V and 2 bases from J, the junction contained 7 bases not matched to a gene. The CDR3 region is CASRPTGATYEQYF. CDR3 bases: TGTGCCAGCAGACCAACAGGGGCGACCTACGAGCAGTACTTC.

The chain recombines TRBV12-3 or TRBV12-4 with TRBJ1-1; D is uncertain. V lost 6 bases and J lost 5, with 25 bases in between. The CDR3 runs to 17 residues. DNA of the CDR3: TGTGCCAGCAGCTGGTTCGGGCGCGTAGGTGGAGGAACTGAAGCTTTCTTT. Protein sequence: CASSWFGRVGGGTEAFF.

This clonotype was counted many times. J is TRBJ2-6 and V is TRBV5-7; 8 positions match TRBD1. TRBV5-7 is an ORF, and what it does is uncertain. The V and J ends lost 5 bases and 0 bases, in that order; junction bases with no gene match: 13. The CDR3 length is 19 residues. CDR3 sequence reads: CASRQRRTGYFSGANVLTF. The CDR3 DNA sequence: TGTGCCAGCAGACAGCGGAGGACAGGGTACTTCTCTGGGGCCAACGTCCTGACTTTC.

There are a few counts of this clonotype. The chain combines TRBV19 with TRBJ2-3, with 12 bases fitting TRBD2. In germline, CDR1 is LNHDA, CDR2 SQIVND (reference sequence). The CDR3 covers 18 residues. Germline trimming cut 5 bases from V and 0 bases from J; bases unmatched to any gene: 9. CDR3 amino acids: CASSDRTSGAASTDTQYF. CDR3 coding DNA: TGTGCCAGTAGTGACCGGACTAGCGGGGCCGCTAGCACAGATACGCAGTATTTT.

CDR3: CASSQEPGLGEQFF. CDR3 DNA sequence: TGCGCCAGCAGCCAAGAACCAGGCTTGGGTGAGCAGTTCTTC. The chain links TRBV4-1 to TRBJ2-1; no clear D. The CDR3 has 14 residues. Germline CDR1 is MGHRA and CDR2 is YSYEKL. Trimming removed 0 bases at V and 9 bases at J, with 12 bases between.

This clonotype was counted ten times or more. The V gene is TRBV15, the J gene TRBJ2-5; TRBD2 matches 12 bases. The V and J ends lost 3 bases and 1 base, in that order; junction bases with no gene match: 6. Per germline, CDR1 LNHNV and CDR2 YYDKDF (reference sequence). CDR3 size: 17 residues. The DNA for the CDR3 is TGTGCCACCAGCAGCTTAGGGACTAGCGGGTTCCAAGAGACCCAGTACTTC. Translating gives CATSSLGTSGFQETQYF.

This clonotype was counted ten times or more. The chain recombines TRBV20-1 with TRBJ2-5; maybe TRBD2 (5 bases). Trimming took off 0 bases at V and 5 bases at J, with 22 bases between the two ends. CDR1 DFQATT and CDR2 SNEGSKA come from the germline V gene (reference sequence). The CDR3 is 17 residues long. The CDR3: CSARDLGAGGLGETQYF. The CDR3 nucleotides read TGCAGTGCTAGAGATCTTGGTGCGGGCGGATTGGGGGAGACCCAGTACTTC.

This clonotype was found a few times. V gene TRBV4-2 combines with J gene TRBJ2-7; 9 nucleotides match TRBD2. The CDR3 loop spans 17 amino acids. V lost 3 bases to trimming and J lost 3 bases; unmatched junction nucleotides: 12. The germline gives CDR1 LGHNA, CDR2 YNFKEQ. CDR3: CASSHISRGGWVYEQYF. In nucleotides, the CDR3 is TGTGCCAGCAGCCACATTTCGCGGGGGGGCTGGGTCTACGAGCAGTACTTC.

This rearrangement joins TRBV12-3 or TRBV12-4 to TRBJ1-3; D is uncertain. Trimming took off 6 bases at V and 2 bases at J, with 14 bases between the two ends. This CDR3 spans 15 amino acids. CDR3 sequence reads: CASRPVGRAGNTIYF. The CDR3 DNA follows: TGTGCCAGCAGGCCGGTGGGGAGGGCTGGAAACACCATATATTTT.

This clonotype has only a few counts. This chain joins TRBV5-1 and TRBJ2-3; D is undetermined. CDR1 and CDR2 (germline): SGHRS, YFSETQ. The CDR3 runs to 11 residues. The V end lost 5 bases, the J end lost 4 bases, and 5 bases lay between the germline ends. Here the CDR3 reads CASRVSDTQYF. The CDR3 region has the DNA TGCGCCAGCAGGGTCTCAGATACGCAGTATTTT.

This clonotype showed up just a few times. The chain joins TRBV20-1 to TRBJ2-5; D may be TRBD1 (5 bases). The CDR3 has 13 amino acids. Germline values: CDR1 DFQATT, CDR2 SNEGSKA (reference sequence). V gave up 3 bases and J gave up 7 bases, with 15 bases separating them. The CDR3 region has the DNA TGCAGTGCTAGGACAGAGCTTCGAGGGACCCAGTACTTC. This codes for CSARTELRGTQYF.

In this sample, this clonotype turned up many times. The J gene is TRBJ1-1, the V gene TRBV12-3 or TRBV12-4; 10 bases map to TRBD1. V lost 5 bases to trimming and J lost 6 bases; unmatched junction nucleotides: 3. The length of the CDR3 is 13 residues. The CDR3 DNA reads TGTGCCAGCAGTGGGACAGGGGTTTCTGAAGCTTTCTTT. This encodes CASSGTGVSEAFF.

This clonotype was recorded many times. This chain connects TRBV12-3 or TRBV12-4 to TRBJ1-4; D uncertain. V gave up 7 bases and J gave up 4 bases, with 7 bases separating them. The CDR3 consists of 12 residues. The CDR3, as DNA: TGTGCCAGCACCGAGAATAATGAAAAACTGTTTTTT. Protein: CASTENNEKLFF.

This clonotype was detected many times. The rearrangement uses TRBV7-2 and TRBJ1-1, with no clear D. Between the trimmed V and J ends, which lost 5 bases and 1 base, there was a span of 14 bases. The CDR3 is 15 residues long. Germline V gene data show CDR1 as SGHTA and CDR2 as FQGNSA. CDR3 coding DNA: TGTGCCAGCAGCCGTTCCGGACGGACGAACACTGAAGCTTTCTTT. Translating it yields CASSRSGRTNTEAFF.

CDR3 loop: CASSQDVGEAFF. The CDR3 DNA is TGTGCCAGCAGCCAAGATGTGGGAGAAGCTTTCTTT. The rearrangement uses TRBV3-1 and TRBJ1-1; D not resolved. The CDR3 has 12 residues. CDR1 is LGHDT and CDR2 is YNNKEL in the germline V gene (reference sequence). V was shortened by 0 bases and J by 8 bases, with 7 bases between the two germline ends. The full variable domain, completed using reference TRBV3-1 and TRBJ1-1, is DTAVSQTPKYLVTQMGNDKSIKCEQNLGHDTMYWYKQDSKKFLKIMFSYNNKELIINETVPNRFSPKSPDKAHLNLHINSLELGDSAVYFCASSQDVGEAFFGQGTRLTVV.

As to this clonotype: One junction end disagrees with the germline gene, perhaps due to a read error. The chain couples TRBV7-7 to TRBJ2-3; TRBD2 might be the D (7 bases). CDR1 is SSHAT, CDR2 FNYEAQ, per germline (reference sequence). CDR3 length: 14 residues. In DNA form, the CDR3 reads TGTGCTAGCAGCCGGGGGGCACCCGGCGATACGCAGTATTTT. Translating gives CASSRGAPGDTQYF.

The CDR3 is CSARADSTDTQYF. CDR3 bases: TGCAGTGCTAGAGCAGACTCCACAGATACGCAGTATTTT. V is TRBV20-1 and J is TRBJ2-3, with unresolved D. Looked up from germline, CDR1 is DFQATT and CDR2 is SNEGSKA (reference sequence). The CDR3 covers 13 residues. V lost 1 base, J lost 2 bases, and 7 bases lay in between.

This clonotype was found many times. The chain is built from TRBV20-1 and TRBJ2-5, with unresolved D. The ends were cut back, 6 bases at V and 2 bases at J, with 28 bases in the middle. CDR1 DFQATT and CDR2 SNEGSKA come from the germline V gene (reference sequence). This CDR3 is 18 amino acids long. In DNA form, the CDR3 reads TGCAGTGCAAGCGAGAATATCAGGCCTCACCCCTCACAAGAGACCCAGTACTTC. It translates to CSASENIRPHPSQETQYF.

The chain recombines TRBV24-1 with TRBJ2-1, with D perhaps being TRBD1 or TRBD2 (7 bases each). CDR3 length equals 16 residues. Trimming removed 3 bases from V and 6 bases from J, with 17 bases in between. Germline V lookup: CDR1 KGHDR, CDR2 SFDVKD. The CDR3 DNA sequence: TGTGCCACCAGTGATCCAGGGGGGGGGTATACCAATGAGCAGTTCTTC. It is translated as CATSDPGGGYTNEQFF.

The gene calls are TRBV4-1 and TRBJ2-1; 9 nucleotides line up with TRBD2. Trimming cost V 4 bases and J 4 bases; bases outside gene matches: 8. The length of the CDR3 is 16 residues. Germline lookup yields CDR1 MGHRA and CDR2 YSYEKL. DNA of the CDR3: TGCGCCAGCAGCCCACTTATAGCGGGGGCATACAATGAGCAGTTCTTC. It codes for CASSPLIAGAYNEQFF.

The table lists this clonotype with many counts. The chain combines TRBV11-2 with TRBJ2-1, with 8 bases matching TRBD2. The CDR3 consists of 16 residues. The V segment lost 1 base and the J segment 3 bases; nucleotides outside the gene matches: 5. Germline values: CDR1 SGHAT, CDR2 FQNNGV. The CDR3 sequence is CASSLVAGLVYNEQFF. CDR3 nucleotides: TGTGCCAGCAGCTTAGTAGCGGGGCTCGTCTACAATGAGCAGTTCTTC.

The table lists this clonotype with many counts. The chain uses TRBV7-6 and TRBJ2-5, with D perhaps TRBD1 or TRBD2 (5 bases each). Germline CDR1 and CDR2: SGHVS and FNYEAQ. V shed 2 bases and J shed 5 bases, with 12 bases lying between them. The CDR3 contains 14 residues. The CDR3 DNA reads TGTGCCAGCAGCTTATCGGGGCTAGGGGAGACCCAGTACTTC. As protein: CASSLSGLGETQYF.

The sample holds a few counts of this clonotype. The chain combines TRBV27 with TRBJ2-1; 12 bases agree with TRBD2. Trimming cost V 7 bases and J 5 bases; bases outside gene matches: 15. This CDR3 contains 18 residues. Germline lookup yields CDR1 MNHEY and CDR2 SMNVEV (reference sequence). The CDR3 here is CASTRDSTGLAGHNEQFF. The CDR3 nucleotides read TGTGCCAGCACCCGGGACAGCACAGGACTAGCGGGGCACAATGAGCAGTTCTTC.

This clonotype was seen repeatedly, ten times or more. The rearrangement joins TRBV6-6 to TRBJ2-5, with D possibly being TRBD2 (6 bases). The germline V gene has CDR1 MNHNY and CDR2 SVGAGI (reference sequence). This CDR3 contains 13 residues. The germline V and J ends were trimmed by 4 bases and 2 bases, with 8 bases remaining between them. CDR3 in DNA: TGTGCCAGCAGTTCGACTAGACAAGAGACCCAGTACTTC. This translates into CASSSTRQETQYF.

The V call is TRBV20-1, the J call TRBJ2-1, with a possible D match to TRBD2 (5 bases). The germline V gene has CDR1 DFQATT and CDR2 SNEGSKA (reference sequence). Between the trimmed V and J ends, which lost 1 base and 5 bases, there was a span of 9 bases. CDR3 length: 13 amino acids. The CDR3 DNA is TGCAGTGCTAGAGGAGGGAGCCACAATGAGCAGTTCTTC. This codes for CSARGGSHNEQFF.